The 20 T cell receptor beta chains below come from one sample, sequenced in a study of blood T cell repertoires in COVID-19. Assay used: immunoSEQ multiplex PCR; TCRdb lists only in-frame clones, some missing. The data hold 90,000 to 120,000 clones, with approximately 92% observed a single time. Sequencing was done on a sample of peripheral blood. These receptors were taken from a man aged 70 or older with acute or convalescent COVID-19.

This clone came up once. The rearrangement joins TRBV20-1 to TRBJ1-2; D call uncertain. There are 12 residues in the CDR3. Germline CDR1 reads DFQATT; CDR2 reads SNEGSKA (reference sequence). V lost 5 bases to trimming and J lost 2 bases, with 9 bases between them. CDR3 nucleotides: TGCAGTGCTGGTGCCAGGAACTATGGCTACACCTTC. This sequence encodes CSAGARNYGYTF.

This rearrangement joins TRBV7-8 to TRBJ1-4; 7 positions agree with TRBD1. There are 17 residues in the CDR3. J gave up 2 bases and V 5 bases, and 11 bases lay outside the gene matches. Germline V lookup: CDR1 SGHVS, CDR2 FQNEAQ. The CDR3 protein is CASSPTTRGLTNEKLFF. Written as DNA, the CDR3 is TGTGCCAGCAGCCCAACAACGAGGGGGCTGACTAATGAAAAACTGTTTTTT.

The CDR3 bases are TGCGCCAGCAGCCAAACTGCAACTAATGAAAAACTGTTTTTT. It encodes CASSQTATNEKLFF. The chain carries TRBV4-1 and TRBJ1-4, with D hard to call. The CDR3 has 14 residues. Germline CDR1 reads MGHRA; CDR2 reads YSYEKL. Trimming stripped 2 bases from V and 0 bases from J, with 4 bases between.

The rearrangement links TRBV7-6 to TRBJ2-3; a possible D gene is TRBD2 (5 bases). This CDR3 is built from 14 residues. The germline gives CDR1 SGHVS, CDR2 FNYEAQ. The V end lost 5 bases, the J end lost 3 bases, and 12 bases lay between the germline ends. This CDR3 reads CASSPGPGTDTQYF. The CDR3 DNA sequence: TGTGCCAGCAGCCCTGGGCCGGGGACAGATACGCAGTATTTT.

The chain carries TRBV11-3 and TRBJ2-1, with 8 positions matching TRBD2. V shed 5 bases and J 7 bases; nucleotides not matched to a gene: 7. Germline V gives CDR1 SGHNT, CDR2 YENEEA. The CDR3 is made up of 14 amino acids. The DNA for the CDR3 is TGTGCCAGCAGCCCAAGCGGGAGAAGGAATGAGCAGTTCTTC. Translation: CASSPSGRRNEQFF.

The V and J genes are TRBV19 and TRBJ2-1; D is ambiguous. CDR1 LNHDA and CDR2 SQIVND come from the germline V gene (reference sequence). The CDR3 is made up of 15 amino acids. With 1 base removed from V and 8 bases from J, the gap between germline ends came to 15 bases. The CDR3 DNA reads as TGTGCCAGTAGTATAGTTGAGACGACTCCTCATGAGCAGTTCTTC. Translating gives CASSIVETTPHEQFF.

The chain uses TRBV18 and TRBJ1-1; 7 bases match TRBD1. V trimming: 5 bases; J trimming: 1 base; junction bases outside the gene matches: 7. Germline V lookup: CDR1 KGHSH, CDR2 LQKENI. The CDR3 runs to 15 residues. The DNA of the CDR3 is TGTGCCAGCTCATATACAGGGGCCAAGAACACTGAAGCTTTCTTT. It yields the protein CASSYTGAKNTEAFF.

V is TRBV12-5 and J is TRBJ1-2; 10 bases match TRBD1. Unmatched junction bases numbered 8, after V lost 0 bases and J lost 7 bases. Germline values: CDR1 LGHNT, CDR2 FRNRAP. The CDR3 spans 16 residues. CDR3 sequence reads: CASGLVPRQGAGGYTF. DNA of the CDR3: TGTGCTAGTGGTTTGGTGCCGAGACAGGGGGCCGGTGGCTACACCTTC.

The genes are TRBV6-5 and TRBJ1-2, with D perhaps TRBD1 (6 bases). Trimming stripped 3 bases from V and 5 bases from J, with 16 bases between. Per the germline V gene, CDR1 is MNHEY and CDR2 is SVGAGI. This CDR3 region has 15 residues. The CDR3 DNA follows: TGTGCCAGCAGTTATTCCCGACAGGAATCATATGGCTACACCTTC. Residues: CASSYSRQESYGYTF.

The chain has TRBV2 and TRBJ1-5; 7 bases are shared with TRBD1. CDR3 length: 14 amino acids. Germline values: CDR1 SNHLY, CDR2 FYNNEI. Unmatched junction bases numbered 8, after V lost 8 bases and J lost 4 bases. CDR3: CASSDREMNQPQHF. The CDR3 region has the DNA TGTGCCAGCTCTGACAGGGAGATGAATCAGCCCCAGCATTTT.

DNA of the CDR3: TGTGCCAGCAGCCCGGGCGGGGGCAGCTATGGCTACACCTTC. It is translated as CASSPGGGSYGYTF. The chain has TRBV6-5 and TRBJ1-2; maybe TRBD1 (6 bases). V gave up 6 bases and J gave up 4 bases, with 15 bases separating them. The CDR3 has 14 amino acids. Germline lookup yields CDR1 MNHEY and CDR2 SVGAGI.

Note on this clone: This same CDR3 is encoded by further DNA sequences in the sample. The chain is built from TRBV12-3 or TRBV12-4 and TRBJ1-5, with unresolved D. This CDR3 contains 13 residues. V was trimmed by 3 bases and J by 1 base, leaving 4 bases between them. Here the CDR3 reads CASSFSSNQPQHF. As DNA, the CDR3 is TGTGCCAGCAGTTTTAGCAGCAATCAGCCCCAGCATTTT.

V gene TRBV7-9 combines with J gene TRBJ1-2, with D hard to call. The length of the CDR3 is 14 residues. Trimming cost V 5 bases and J 8 bases, with 18 bases left between them. Per germline, CDR1 SEHNR and CDR2 FQNEAQ (reference sequence). CDR3 in amino acids: CASSPPLGHLGYTF. CDR3 coding DNA: TGTGCCAGCAGCCCGCCACTAGGGCACTTGGGCTACACCTTC.

This clone has just one count. This rearrangement joins TRBV4-1 to TRBJ2-1, with TRBD2 identical over 7 bases. The V segment lost 2 bases and the J segment 2 bases; nucleotides outside the gene matches: 9. Germline loops: CDR1 MGHRA, CDR2 YSYEKL. The length of the CDR3 is 17 residues. The CDR3 nucleotides read TGCGCCAGCAGCCAAACAAAAGCGGGACTTCCCTACAATGAGCAGTTCTTC. It translates to CASSQTKAGLPYNEQFF.

The J gene is TRBJ1-2, the V gene TRBV19, with a weak D call TRBD1 (5 bases). From germline, CDR1 is LNHDA and CDR2 SQIVND (reference sequence). V was trimmed by 5 bases and J by 4 bases, leaving 14 bases between them. This CDR3 has 14 amino acids. The CDR3 sequence: CASSVAGDLYGYTF. The CDR3 nucleotides are TGTGCCAGTAGTGTCGCGGGGGACCTCTATGGCTACACCTTC.

This clone appeared once. The chain carries TRBV6-2 or TRBV6-3 and TRBJ1-2; weak D call: TRBD1 (5 bases). The CDR3 is made up of 16 amino acids. V was clipped by 6 bases and J by 4 bases, with 21 bases between them. Germline V gene sequence: CDR1 MNHEY, CDR2 SVGEGT. CDR3 coding DNA: TGTGCCAGCAGCCGTGCTAACCCCGGGACTAGCTATGGCTACACCTTC. It specifies CASSRANPGTSYGYTF.

The chain is built from TRBV11-2 and TRBJ1-1; D gene uncertain. V was cut by 0 bases and J by 1 base, with 9 bases left in between. The CDR3 is 15 residues long. Germline loops: CDR1 SGHAT, CDR2 FQNNGV. This CDR3 reads CASSLELAGNTEAFF. CDR3 in DNA: TGTGCCAGCAGCTTAGAATTAGCGGGGAACACTGAAGCTTTCTTT.

The chain links TRBV10-1 to TRBJ2-7, with no clear D. The CDR3 consists of 13 residues. The germline gives CDR1 WNHNN, CDR2 SYGVQD (reference sequence). Trimming took 9 bases from V and 2 from J, leaving 14 bases between them. In nucleotides, the CDR3 is TGCGCCAGAGCATTAAGCAACGCCTACGAGCAGTACTTC. Its translation is CARALSNAYEQYF.

The rearrangement uses TRBV7-8 and TRBJ1-5; TRBD1 matches 7 bases. CDR1 and CDR2 (germline): SGHVS, FQNEAQ. With 5 bases clipped from V and 5 bases from J, the junction kept 6 bases outside the gene matches. The CDR3 sequence is 14 residues long. CDR3 sequence (DNA): TGTGCCAGCAGCGTAGGGACAGAGTATCAGCCCCAGCATTTT. Encoded protein: CASSVGTEYQPQHF.

The chain is built from TRBV19 and TRBJ1-4, with 7 nucleotides matching TRBD1. Germline V gives CDR1 LNHDA, CDR2 SQIVND (reference sequence). The CDR3 has 13 amino acids. With 7 bases clipped from V and 5 bases from J, the junction kept 4 bases outside the gene matches. CDR3 protein: CASKGQLNEKLFF. The CDR3 DNA sequence: TGTGCCAGTAAGGGACAGCTGAATGAAAAACTGTTTTTT.